The source of this T cell receptor beta chain is a study of cytomegalovirus exposure and HLA in healthy donors. Primers for the PCR totalled 60 Vbeta and 13 Jbeta. The assay was immunoSEQ multiplex PCR, and TCRdb's table has in-frame clones only and misses some. The sample contains roughly 200,000 clones, roughly four fifths of which appear only once. Trimming cost V 4 bases and J 0 bases; bases outside gene matches: 6. This CDR3 contains 17 residues. Germline values: CDR1 MNHNS, CDR2 SASEGT. The J gene is TRBJ2-6, the V gene TRBV6-1; 7 positions match TRBD1. This clonotype was obtained from a man aged 25-45 years in good health and CMV-seronegative. Sequencing was performed on PBMCs. CDR3 in amino acids: CASSGDSAYSGANVLTF. Written as DNA, the CDR3 is TGTGCCAGCAGTGGGGACAGCGCCTACTCTGGGGCCAACGTCCTGACTTTC.